This paragraph covers one T cell receptor beta chain sequence. Antigen specificity is unknown. This sample stems from a study of beta chain features in type 1 diabetes. Study-wide results and caveats: Across all four CD4+ subsets, people with type 1 diabetes showed modestly shorter TCRB CDR3s.

The CDR3 spans 17 residues. With V trimmed by 4 bases and J by 5 bases, 12 bases remained unmatched. CDR1 and CDR2 (germline): LGHNA, YNFKEQ. As every portion of the isolated RNA was reverse transcribed, the sequencing read expressed TCRB transcripts. The protocol was immunoSEQ multiplex PCR, while the TCRdb copy is restricted to in-frame clones and leaves out a portion. The table lists approximately 260,000 clones, roughly 24% of them singletons, with about 0.011% in the top ten. V gene TRBV4-2 combines with J gene TRBJ2-5, with TRBD2 matching over 11 bases. This TCR was recovered from a woman under 40 with type 1 diabetes. Sequencing input: naive CD4+ T cells from blood. For the CDR3, the DNA is TGTGCCAGCAGCCCCGACGGGACTAGCGGCCGCCGGGAGACCCAGTACTTC. It translates to CASSPDGTSGRRETQYF.